One and the same sample provided the 9 T cell receptor beta chains below, sequenced in a study of cytomegalovirus exposure and HLA in healthy donors. The PCR ran on 60 Vbeta and 13 Jbeta primers. Profiling relied on immunoSEQ multiplex PCR, and the TCRdb table lists in-frame clones only, not all of them. This table has some 150,000 clones, roughly 81% appearing once. Source material: PBMCs. The receptors originated from a woman aged 18-29 years in good health and CMV-seropositive.

This chain uses TRBV7-2 with TRBJ2-1, with TRBD1 matching over 11 bases. The ends lost 1 base at V and 7 bases at J; junction bases unmatched: 3. The CDR3 contains 15 residues. Germline V gene sequence: CDR1 SGHTA, CDR2 FQGNSA. In DNA form, the CDR3 reads TGTGCCAGCAGCTTAGACCGGGACAGGGGGAATGAGCAGTTCTTC. Its translation: CASSLDRDRGNEQFF.

This clone came up once. The V call is TRBV19, the J call TRBJ2-1; D is perhaps TRBD2 (5 bases). Germline values: CDR1 LNHDA, CDR2 SQIVND (reference sequence). This CDR3 has 16 residues. Trimming took off 1 base at V and 0 bases at J, with 10 bases between the two ends. The DNA for the CDR3 is TGTGCCAGTAGTATAGCGAGTGGAGGCTCCTACAATGAGCAGTTCTTC. It encodes CASSIASGGSYNEQFF.

The chain is built from TRBV27 and TRBJ1-5; D perhaps matches TRBD1 (5 bases). Germline V gene sequence: CDR1 MNHEY, CDR2 SMNVEV (reference sequence). This CDR3 is 14 amino acids long. V lost 2 bases and J lost 7, with 12 bases in between. CDR3 in amino acids: CASSLVGVGQPQHF. The CDR3 DNA is TGTGCCAGCAGTTTAGTAGGGGTAGGGCAGCCCCAGCATTTT.

The chain couples TRBV27 to TRBJ2-3, with 8 bases fitting TRBD2. J gave up 2 bases and V 9 bases, and 4 bases lay outside the gene matches. The CDR3 totals 13 residues. Germline V gene sequence: CDR1 MNHEY, CDR2 SMNVEV (reference sequence). The DNA of the CDR3 is TGTGCCAGAGGACTAGCAGTCACAGATACGCAGTATTTT. As protein: CARGLAVTDTQYF.

This clone was recorded a few times. The V gene is TRBV7-3, the J gene TRBJ2-2; D might be TRBD1 (5 bases). This CDR3 comprises 15 residues. Germline CDR1 SGHTA, CDR2 FQGTGA. Between the trimmed V and J ends, which lost 5 bases and 5 bases, there was a span of 15 bases. The DNA of the CDR3 is TGTGCCAGCAGCCCCCAAGACAGTCAAACCGGGGAGCTGTTTTTT. Translation: CASSPQDSQTGELFF.

The V and J genes are TRBV5-1 and TRBJ2-5; 11 nucleotides match TRBD2. The CDR3 runs 16 residues. Germline V lookup: CDR1 SGHRS, CDR2 YFSETQ. With 4 bases clipped from V and 1 base from J, the junction kept 6 bases outside the gene matches. For the CDR3, the DNA is TGCGCCAGCAGCCAAACTAGCGGGGGCCTCCAAGAGACCCAGTACTTC. Amino acids: CASSQTSGGLQETQYF.

This chain joins TRBV30 and TRBJ2-4; 11 bases fit TRBD2. The junction had 14 bases not matched to a gene; V was cut back by 1 base and J by 0 bases. Looked up from germline, CDR1 is GTSNPN and CDR2 is SVGIG (reference sequence). This CDR3 is built from 20 residues. The CDR3 DNA follows: TGTGCCTGGAGTGATACCCTAGCGGGGGGCGGGGGGGTAGCCAAAAACATTCAGTACTTC. This codes for CAWSDTLAGGGGVAKNIQYF.

The chain joins TRBV11-2 to TRBJ2-7, with D maybe TRBD2 (5 bases). V was clipped by 6 bases and J by 0 bases, with 12 bases between them. CDR3 length: 14 residues. Germline CDR1 reads SGHAT; CDR2 reads FQNNGV. CDR3 sequence reads: CASSPPGNSYEQYF. Written as DNA, the CDR3 is TGTGCCAGCAGTCCGCCGGGAAACTCCTACGAGCAGTACTTC. Based on the CDR3 plus reference TRBV11-2 and TRBJ2-7, the full variable domain is EAGVAQSPRYKIIEKRQSVAFWCNPISGHATLYWYQQILGQGPKLLIQFQNNGVVDDSQLPKDRFSAERLKGVDSTLKIQPAKLEDSAVYLCASSPPGNSYEQYFGPGTRLTVT.

The chain carries TRBV6-5 and TRBJ1-6; the D gene is possibly TRBD1 (6 bases). The V gene lost 11 bases and the J gene lost 5 bases, with 13 bases spanning the gap. The CDR3 extends over 13 amino acids. Germline-derived CDR1 and CDR2 are MNHEY and SVGAGI. For the CDR3, the DNA is TGTGCCGCGGGGGGGCGCGATAATTCACCCCTCCACTTT. Amino acids: CAAGGRDNSPLHF.